The entry below describes one T cell receptor (beta chain). Its antigen is still unknown. Other DNA sequences in the same sample also yield this CDR3. This specimen comes from a study of cytomegalovirus exposure and HLA in healthy donors. Study-level points and caveats: HLA alleles showed associations with some 17,000 TCR beta sequences in a later analysis, at a 0.05 false discovery rate.

PCR amplification relied on 60 Vbeta primers (plus 13 Jbeta primers). Generated by immunoSEQ multiplex PCR, the TCRdb table keeps only in-frame clones and is missing some. The table lists 130,000 to 150,000 clones, roughly two thirds of them singletons. The receptor comes from a woman aged 35 to 49 in good health and CMV-seronegative. Material for sequencing was PBMCs.

As DNA, the CDR3 is TGTGCCAGCAGTCCCACAGGGGACTATGGCTACACCTTC. Protein: CASSPTGDYGYTF. The J gene is TRBJ1-2, the V gene TRBV27; the match to TRBD1 covers 7 bases. The CDR3 has 13 residues. With V trimmed by 5 bases and J by 3 bases, 3 bases remained unmatched. Germline V CDR1 and CDR2: MNHEY, SMNVEV (reference sequence).